The T cell receptor (beta chain) described here comes from a study of blood T cell repertoires in COVID-19. The germline CDR1 and CDR2 sequences are SGHRS and YFSETQ. This CDR3 region has 16 residues. With 4 bases clipped from V and 0 bases from J, the junction kept 4 bases outside the gene matches. TCRdb's table, derived via immunoSEQ multiplex PCR, lists solely in-frame clones and lacks some. The sample has fewer than 25,000 clones; about 89% are singletons. What was sequenced was peripheral blood. The chain employs TRBV5-1 and TRBJ2-6, with 7 bases matching TRBD2. The receptor was isolated from a man aged 50-60 years with active COVID-19. CDR3 sequence (DNA): TGCGCCAGCAGCCACTGGGGGGGCTCTGGGGCCAACGTCCTGACTTTC. Protein: CASSHWGGSGANVLTF.